Shown below are 2 T cell receptor beta chains from a single sample sequenced in a study of blood T cell repertoires in COVID-19 (TCRdb year 2020). Library generation was performed with the immunoSEQ multiplex PCR assay. In its TCRdb copy, this immuneACCESS table keeps in-frame sequences only and misses some clones. Where compared with another copy, unresolved V genes explain less than half of these, and the others have no known cause. The sample contains 200,000 to 250,000 clones, less than 90% of them found a single time. About 5.1% of the sample is in the top ten clones. The specimen sequenced was peripheral blood. The receptors originated from a woman in her sixties who had recovered from COVID-19.

The rearrangement joins TRBV19 to TRBJ2-1, with TRBD1 identical over 11 bases. The CDR3 has 14 amino acids. V was pared by 7 bases and J by 3 bases, with 2 bases of the junction left unmatched. CDR1 is LNHDA, CDR2 SQIVND, per germline (reference sequence). For the CDR3, the DNA is TGTGCCAGTACCGGGACAGGGGGCTACAATGAGCAGTTCTTC. It is translated as CASTGTGGYNEQFF.

The V call is TRBV7-6, the J call TRBJ1-1, with 7 nucleotides matching TRBD1. The length of the CDR3 is 16 residues. V lost 2 bases, J lost 1 base, and 7 bases stayed unmatched. Germline V gene lookup returns CDR1 SGHVS and CDR2 FNYEAQ. The CDR3 spells CASSLWGRGANTEAFF. As DNA, the CDR3 is TGTGCCAGCAGCTTATGGGGCAGGGGGGCGAACACTGAAGCTTTCTTT. Full variable domain (outside the CDR3, taken from reference TRBV7-6 and TRBJ1-1): GAGVSQSPRYKVTKRGQDVALRCDPISGHVSLYWYRQALGQGPEFLTYFNYEAQQDKSGLPNDRFSAERPEGSISTLTIQRTEQRDSAMYRCASSLWGRGANTEAFFGQGTRLTVV.